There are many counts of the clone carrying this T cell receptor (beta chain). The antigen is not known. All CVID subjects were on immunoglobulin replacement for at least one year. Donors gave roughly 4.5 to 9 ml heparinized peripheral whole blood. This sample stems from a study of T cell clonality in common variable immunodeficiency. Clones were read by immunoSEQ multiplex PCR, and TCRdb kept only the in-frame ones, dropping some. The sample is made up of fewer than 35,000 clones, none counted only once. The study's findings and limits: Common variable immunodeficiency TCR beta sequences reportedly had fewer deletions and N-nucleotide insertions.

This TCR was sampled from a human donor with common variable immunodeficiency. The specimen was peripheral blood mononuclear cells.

The sequenced part of the CDR3 DNA is TGCGCCAGCAAAGTTGGAGGGGGTAATAACTACGAG. This sequence encodes CASKVGGGNNYE. The CDR3, in full, reads CASKVGGGNNYEQYF. This chain links TRBV5-1 with TRBJ2-7; D tentatively fits TRBD1 or TRBD2 (6 bases each). Sequencing ends 3 residues short of the CDR3 end; the germline J gene provides the rest. Germline V gene data show CDR1 as SGHRS and CDR2 as YFSETQ. The V gene lost 6 bases and the J gene lost 3 bases, with 19 bases spanning the gap. CDR3 length: 15 residues.